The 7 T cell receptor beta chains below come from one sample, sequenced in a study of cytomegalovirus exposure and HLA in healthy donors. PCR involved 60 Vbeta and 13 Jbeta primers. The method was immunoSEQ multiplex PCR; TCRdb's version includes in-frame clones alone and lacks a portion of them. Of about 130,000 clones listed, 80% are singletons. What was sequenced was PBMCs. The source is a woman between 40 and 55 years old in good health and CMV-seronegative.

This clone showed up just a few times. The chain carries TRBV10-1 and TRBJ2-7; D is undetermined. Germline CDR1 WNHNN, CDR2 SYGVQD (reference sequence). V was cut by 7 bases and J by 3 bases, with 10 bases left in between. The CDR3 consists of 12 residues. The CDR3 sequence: CASTFYSYEQYF. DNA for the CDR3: TGCGCCAGCACCTTCTACAGCTACGAGCAGTACTTC.

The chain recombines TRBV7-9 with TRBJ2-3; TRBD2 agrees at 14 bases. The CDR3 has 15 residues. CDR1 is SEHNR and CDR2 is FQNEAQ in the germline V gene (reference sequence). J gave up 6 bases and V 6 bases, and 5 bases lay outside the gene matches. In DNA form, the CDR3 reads TGTGCCAGCAGTCTGGGACTAGCGGGAGTTGATACGCAGTATTTT. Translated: CASSLGLAGVDTQYF.

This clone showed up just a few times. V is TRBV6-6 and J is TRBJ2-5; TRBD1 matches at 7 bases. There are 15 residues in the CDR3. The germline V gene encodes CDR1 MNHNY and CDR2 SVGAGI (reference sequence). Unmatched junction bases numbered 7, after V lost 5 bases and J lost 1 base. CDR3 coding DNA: TGTGCCAGCAGTGACGACAGGACAGGCCAAGAGACCCAGTACTTC. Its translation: CASSDDRTGQETQYF.

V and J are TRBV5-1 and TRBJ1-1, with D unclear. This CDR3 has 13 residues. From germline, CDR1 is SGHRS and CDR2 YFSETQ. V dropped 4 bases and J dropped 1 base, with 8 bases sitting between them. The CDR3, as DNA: TGCGCCAGCAGCCCCGAGGGGAACACTGAAGCTTTCTTT. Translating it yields CASSPEGNTEAFF. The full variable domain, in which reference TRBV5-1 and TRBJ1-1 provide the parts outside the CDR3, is KAGVTQTPRYLIKTRGQQVTLSCSPISGHRSVSWYQQTPGQGLQFLFEYFSETQRNKGNFPGRFSGRQFSNSRSEMNVSTLELGDSALYLCASSPEGNTEAFFGQGTRLTVV.

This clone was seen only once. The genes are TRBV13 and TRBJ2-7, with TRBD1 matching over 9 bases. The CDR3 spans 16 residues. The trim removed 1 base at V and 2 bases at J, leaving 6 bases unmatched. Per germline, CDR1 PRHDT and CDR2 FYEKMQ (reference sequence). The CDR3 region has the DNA TGTGCCAGCAGCTTAGCCCTTGGGGACAGGGCCTACGAGCAGTACTTC. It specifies CASSLALGDRAYEQYF. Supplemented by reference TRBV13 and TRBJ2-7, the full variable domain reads AAGVIQSPRHLIKEKRETATLKCYPIPRHDTVYWYQQGPGQDPQFLISFYEKMQSDKGSIPDRFSAQQFSDYHSELNMSSLELGDSALYFCASSLALGDRAYEQYFGPGTRLTVT.

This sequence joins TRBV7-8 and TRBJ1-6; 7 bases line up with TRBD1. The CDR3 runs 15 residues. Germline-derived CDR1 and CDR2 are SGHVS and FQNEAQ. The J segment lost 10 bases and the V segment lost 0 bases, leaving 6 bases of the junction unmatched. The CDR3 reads CASSLAGGELSPLHF. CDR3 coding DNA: TGTGCCAGCAGCTTAGCAGGGGGCGAGTTGTCACCCCTCCACTTT.

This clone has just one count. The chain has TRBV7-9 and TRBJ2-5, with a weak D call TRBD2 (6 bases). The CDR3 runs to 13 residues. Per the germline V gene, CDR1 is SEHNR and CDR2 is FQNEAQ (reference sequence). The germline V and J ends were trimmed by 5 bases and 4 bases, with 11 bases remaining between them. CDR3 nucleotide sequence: TGTGCCAGCAGCACCGACGGGGGAGAGACCCAGTACTTC. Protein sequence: CASSTDGGETQYF.